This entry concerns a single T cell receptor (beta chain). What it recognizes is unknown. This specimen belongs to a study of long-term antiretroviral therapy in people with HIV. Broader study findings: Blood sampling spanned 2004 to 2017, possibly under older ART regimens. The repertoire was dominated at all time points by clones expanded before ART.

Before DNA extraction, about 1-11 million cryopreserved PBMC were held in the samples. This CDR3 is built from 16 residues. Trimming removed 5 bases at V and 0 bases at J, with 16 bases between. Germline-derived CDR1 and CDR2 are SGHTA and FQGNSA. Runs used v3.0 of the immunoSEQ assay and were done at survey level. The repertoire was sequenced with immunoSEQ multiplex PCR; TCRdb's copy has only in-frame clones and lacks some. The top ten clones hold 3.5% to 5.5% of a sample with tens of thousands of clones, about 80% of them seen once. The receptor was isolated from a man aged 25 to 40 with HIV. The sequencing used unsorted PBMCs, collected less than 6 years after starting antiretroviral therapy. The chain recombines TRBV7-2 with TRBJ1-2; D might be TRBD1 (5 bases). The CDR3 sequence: CASSLTGAPSNYGYTF. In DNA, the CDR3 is TGTGCCAGCAGCCTGACCGGGGCCCCGTCTAACTATGGCTACACCTTC.